This T cell receptor (beta chain) was identified in a study of shared clonotypes between healthy human individuals. Study conclusions and caveats: Across a handful of donors, naive CD4 shared around 5.3%, naive CD8 around 3.8%, memory CD4 less than 2.5%, memory CD8 around 0.36%.

With regard to this clone: What it binds is unknown. The same CDR3 arises from other DNA sequences in this sample as well.

Sequencing used immunoSEQ multiplex PCR; TCRdb keeps in-frame clones, though not all of them. Here the sample spans 750,000 to 1,000,000 clones, over 90% being singletons. The naive CD8 population came from CD45RO-negative cells selected for CCR7, without terminally differentiated effector memory CD45RA+ cells. This receptor was identified in a man younger than 45 in good health. Sample: naive CD8+ T cells sorted from blood.

CDR3 nucleotide sequence: TGTGCCAGCAGTTCTGGACAGGGCACAGATACGCAGTATTTT. Translation: CASSSGQGTDTQYF. The chain employs TRBV27 and TRBJ2-3; TRBD1 matches 7 bases. The germline V gene encodes CDR1 MNHEY and CDR2 SMNVEV (reference sequence). The CDR3 is made up of 14 amino acids. Trimming took 4 bases from V and 1 from J; bases not matched to a gene: 2.